This note documents a single TCR beta chain sequence. Antigen unknown. The germline gives CDR1 SEHNR, CDR2 FQNEAQ (reference sequence). Trimming left V 4 bases short and J 7 bases short, with 14 bases between. CDR3 length: 14 residues. The sample originates from a study of graft-versus-host responses after intestinal transplantation. Looking at the study overall: Recipients received multivisceral, liver-intestinal, or isolated intestinal transplants.

Study-level points and caveats: Graft-donor T cell macrochimerism coincided with high graft-versus-host to host-versus-graft clonal ratios in allografts. With peak circulating GvH clone levels came an association with early post-transplant HvG declines.

The data were produced by immunoSEQ multiplex PCR, yet TCRdb's version contains in-frame clones alone and is incomplete. The data show 90,000 to 120,000 clones, roughly 90% seen once. This rearrangement joins TRBV7-9 to TRBJ2-1; TRBD2 is a possible D gene (6 bases). The specimen comprised unstimulated CD4+ T cells sorted from spleen or lymph node cells, sampled before intestinal transplant. This TCR came from a human donor who received an intestinal transplant. The CDR3 nucleotides are TGTGCCAGCAGCTCCCGGGAGTTTGTGAATGAGCAGTTCTTC. It translates to CASSSREFVNEQFF.